The T cell receptor (beta chain) under discussion was sequenced for a study of blood T cell repertoires in COVID-19. Study-level information: Researchers got acute and convalescent COVID-19 samples from the United States, Italy and Spain. PBMCs, B-cell-depleted T cells, or T cells provided the cDNA or gDNA that made up the material.

This clone was observed once. Study processing details: Amplification of reference gene primers was used by the study to estimate nucleated cell counts. Assay used: immunoSEQ multiplex PCR; TCRdb lists only in-frame clones, some missing. V, J and clone size reflect that table, while D and trimming were determined from the DNA. The table records roughly 300,000 clones, 81% of them present only once. This CDR3 is built from 14 residues. V was cut by 8 bases and J by 5 bases, with 18 bases left in between. In germline, CDR1 is ENHRY, CDR2 SYGVKD. The chain couples TRBV10-3 to TRBJ1-2; a possible D gene is TRBD1 (6 bases). The clonotype was recovered from a woman in her sixties with active or convalescent COVID-19. Sequenced input: peripheral blood. The CDR3 region is CAIQRTETAYGYTF. CDR3 DNA sequence: TGTGCCATCCAAAGGACAGAGACAGCTTATGGCTACACCTTC.